This TCR beta chain originates from a study of T cell responses to AZD1222 COVID-19 vaccine. Sequencing used immunoSEQ multiplex PCR; TCRdb keeps in-frame clones, though not all of them. The sample has 150,000 or so clones, approximately 93% seen once; the top ten hold roughly 1.2%. Study conclusions and caveats: AZD1222 recipients seropositive at baseline numbered only 6 or 7. The donor group comprised mostly white British people and more females; the analysis possibly underestimated clonal diversity. Repertoire sampling occurred only after the peak T cell response.

Germline V lookup: CDR1 SQVTM, CDR2 ANQGSEA. The CDR3 runs to 12 residues. Between the trimmed V and J ends, which lost 2 bases and 8 bases, there was a span of 12 bases. Timing groups of about 4 and about 12 weeks for second doses were pooled. Note on this clone: Antigen unknown.

This specimen consisted of peripheral blood, obtained 28 days after the second AZD1222 dose. This clonotype was sampled from an adult who received the AZD1222 COVID-19 vaccine. V usage is TRBV29-1 and J usage is TRBJ1-2; D remains ambiguous. CDR3 protein: CSVEWVNEGYTF. CDR3 coding DNA: TGCAGCGTTGAATGGGTCAACGAGGGCTACACCTTC.